These T cell receptor beta chains were read from a single sample in a study of post-analysis software for immune sequencing data. TCRdb re-called the PCR reads through MiXCR, storing one row per CDR3 protein. The sample contains 450,000 to 700,000 distinct CDR3 sequences, roughly 46% of which appear only once. The sequencing input was blood. The receptors were sampled from a girl between 5 and 17 years old with multiple sclerosis. CDR3s include the opening cysteine and the closing phenylalanine or tryptophan. D genes are given only for firm matches. Clone sizes are given selectively: once, few, many, or a class where the clone is expanded.

d_call j_call clone_size v_call cdr3_nt cdr3_aa
TRBD1 TRBJ1-5 few TRBV4-2 TGTGCCAGCAGCCAGACGGGACAGGGAAACAATCAGCCCCAGCATTTT CASSQTGQGNNQPQHF
TRBD2 TRBJ2-3 few TRBV7-2 TGTGCCAGCAGCTTAGGCCCCCCGGGGCGGGGGGTAGATACGCAGTATTTT CASSLGPPGRGVDTQYF
TRBD2 TRBJ2-5 . TRBV12-3/TRBV12-4 TGTGCCAGCAGTCCCCTAGGAACTAGCGGGGGGCCAGAGACCCAGTACTTC CASSPLGTSGGPETQYF
. TRBJ1-2 . TRBV11-2 TGTGCCAGCAGATACCGGAAGGAGGGCTACACCTTC CASRYRKEGYTF
. TRBJ2-3 . TRBV20-1 TGCAGTGCTAGTCGTATTGATGATACGCAGTATTTT CSASRIDDTQYF
. TRBJ1-5 few TRBV5-1 TGCGCCAGCAGCACGGGACCTCATAGCAGTCAGCCCCAGCATTTT CASSTGPHSSQPQHF
. TRBJ2-7 few TRBV5-1 TGCGCCAGCAGCTTGAGAGGGACCAATTACGAGCAGTACTTC CASSLRGTNYEQYF
. TRBJ2-7 few TRBV20-1 TGCAGTGCGGAGCTGGGTAGCGGCTTAGAGCAGTACTTC CSAELGSGLEQYF
TRBD2 TRBJ2-5 . TRBV20-1 TGCAGTGCCGCAGGACTAGCGGGACAAGAGACCCAGTACTTC CSAAGLAGQETQYF
. TRBJ1-5 . TRBV18 TGTGCCAGCTCACCTAGAACAGGGCAAGGGCAGCCCCAGCATTTT CASSPRTGQGQPQHF
. TRBJ2-1 . TRBV10-1 TGCGCCAGCGGACGGAACAATGAGCGGTTCTTC CASGRNNERFF
TRBD1 TRBJ2-5 . TRBV10-3 TGTGCCATCAGTGAGAGTCGACAGGGACAAGAGACCCAGTACTTC CAISESRQGQETQYF
. TRBJ2-7 few TRBV9 TGTGCCAGCAGCGTAGGGGGTAACTACGAGCAGTACTTC CASSVGGNYEQYF
. TRBJ2-1 . TRBV12-3/TRBV12-4 TGTGCCAGCAGTTTAGGACTCCTCGGTGAGCAGTTCTTC CASSLGLLGEQFF
. TRBJ1-5 . TRBV6-1 TGTGCCAGCAGTGAATGGGCCAGGGATCAGCCCCAGCATTTT CASSEWARDQPQHF
. TRBJ2-7 . TRBV20-1 TGCAGTGCTAGAGACTTTAGAAGGACCCACGAGCAGTACTTC CSARDFRRTHEQYF
. TRBJ2-7 few TRBV5-1 TGCGCCAGCAGCTTCCGGGACAAGTCCTACGAGCAGTACTTC CASSFRDKSYEQYF
. TRBJ2-7 many TRBV5-1 TGCGCCAGCAGCTTGGAAACGAGTTACGAGCAGTACTTC CASSLETSYEQYF
. TRBJ2-7 . TRBV4-1 TGCGCCAGCAGCCAAGATCAAAGCGGCGTATCCTACGAGCAGTACTTC CASSQDQSGVSYEQYF
. TRBJ2-7 few TRBV12-3/TRBV12-4 TGTGCCAGCAGTTCCCCCCGTGCAGGAGGCTACGAGCAGTACTTC CASSSPRAGGYEQYF
TRBD1 TRBJ1-1 few TRBV5-1 TGCGCCAGCAGCCCGACAGGGGGCCCGTACGACACTGAAGCTTTCTTT CASSPTGGPYDTEAFF
. TRBJ2-1 few TRBV7-2 TGTGCCAGCACAGCTTCTCCGTTTCTAACCACCTACAATGAGCAGTTCTTC CASTASPFLTTYNEQFF
. TRBJ2-7 few TRBV20-1 TGCAGTGCTAGAGTCCCGGGCCCCAGGGCCTACGAGCAGTACTTC CSARVPGPRAYEQYF
. TRBJ2-1 once TRBV29-1 TGCAGCGTTGAAGTTACTTCGGGGGAGGCTTCCTACAATGAGCAGTTCTTC CSVEVTSGEASYNEQFF
TRBD2 TRBJ2-1 . TRBV7-6 TGTGCCAGCAGCTCCCACCGGGGGGGCGCTTTAACCAATGAGCAGTTCTTC CASSSHRGGALTNEQFF
. TRBJ1-2 . TRBV24-1 TGTGCCACCAGTGATCCACAGGATGGCTACACCTTC CATSDPQDGYTF
. TRBJ2-1 many TRBV9 TGTGCCAGCAGCCCGGGCACTGAGCAGTTCTTC CASSPGTEQFF
. TRBJ2-7 few TRBV11-1 TGTGCCAGCAGCTTAAATGGGCAGCAAGTCGGTCTCGGCTACGAGCAGTACTTC CASSLNGQQVGLGYEQYF
TRBD2 TRBJ2-7 . TRBV25-1 TGTGCCAGCAGTGAGCCGTCGGGGGGGACCTACGAGCAGTACTTC CASSEPSGGTYEQYF
TRBD2 TRBJ2-7 once TRBV10-3 TGTGCCATCAGCCCGACTAGCGGGGCTCGATACGAGCAGTACTTC CAISPTSGARYEQYF
TRBD1 TRBJ2-7 . TRBV28 TGTGCCAGCAGTACTATGACAGGGTTCTACGAGCAGTACTTC CASSTMTGFYEQYF
TRBD1 TRBJ1-5 . TRBV6-2/TRBV6-3 TGTGCCAGCAGTACGAGGGACAGGAGCCCTTGGCCCCAGCATTTT CASSTRDRSPWPQHF
. TRBJ1-4 . TRBV5-1 TGCGCCAGCAGCTTGGATCCAGGGCTTAATGAAAAACTGTTTTTT CASSLDPGLNEKLFF
TRBD2 TRBJ2-7 few TRBV4-2 TGTGCCAGCAGCCCATCCGGGACTAGCGGTTCCTACGAGCAGTACTTC CASSPSGTSGSYEQYF
. TRBJ2-7 few TRBV4-1 TGCGCCAGGATCATTGAGGACCGCTTCGTCCACGAGCAGTACTTC CARIIEDRFVHEQYF
TRBD2 TRBJ2-1 . TRBV15 TGTGCCACCAGCTCGGGACTAGCGGGGGGTACCTACAATGAGCAGTTCTTC CATSSGLAGGTYNEQFF
TRBD1 TRBJ1-2 . TRBV5-1 TGCGCCAGCAGACCTAGTCCGACAGGGGGTTTTGGCTACACCTTC CASRPSPTGGFGYTF
. TRBJ2-6 few TRBV20-1 TGCAGTGCTAGAGATTGGAGGGTAGCCTACTCTGGGGCCAACGTCCTGACTTTC CSARDWRVAYSGANVLTF
. TRBJ2-1 few TRBV30 TGTGCCAGTAGCCACGAACAGGAGCAGTTCTTC CASSHEQEQFF